This entry describes one T cell receptor (beta chain). The antigen is unknown. This entry belongs to a study of blood T cells in healthy people across ages. Broader study findings: It was the long-lived donors that had more naive CD4+ cells and higher diversity than aged donors.

Healthy Caucasian individuals from Russia aged roughly 6 to 90 served as donors. The second PCR ran roughly 6 to 12 cycles with a sample-barcoded 5' primer and J-beta primers. MiXCR was run by TCRdb on the 5' RACE reads, yielding one entry per CDR3 protein. The sample includes hundreds of thousands of distinct CDR3 sequences, 21% of them seen just once. Per the germline V gene, CDR1 is SQVTM and CDR2 is ANQGSEA. CDR3 length equals 14 residues. V lost 0 bases to trimming and J lost 4 bases, with 12 bases between them. The origin of this receptor is a man in his 70s in good health. Sequenced input: blood. The chain couples TRBV29-1 to TRBJ1-1, with a weak D call TRBD1 (6 bases). CDR3 sequence reads: CSVEDRGWSTEAFF. The DNA of the CDR3 is TGCAGCGTTGAAGACAGGGGATGGAGCACTGAAGCTTTCTTT.